Presented here are 23 T cell receptor beta chains from one specimen sequenced in a study of lymphopenia after photon versus proton radiotherapy. TCRdb's table, derived via immunoSEQ multiplex PCR, lists solely in-frame clones and lacks some. The table records 55,000 to 85,000 clones, just under 95% of them present only once. Sequences were derived from peripheral blood, sampled from a patient treated with photon-based radiotherapy. These receptors originate from a woman aged 40 to 49 with cholangiocarcinoma.

The sample holds one count of this clone. The rearrangement uses TRBV2 and TRBJ2-3; D gene uncertain. The length of the CDR3 is 13 residues. V dropped 4 bases and J dropped 8 bases, with 13 bases sitting between them. Germline values: CDR1 SNHLY, CDR2 FYNNEI. In DNA, the CDR3 is TGTGCCAGCAGTGGACAAGGGTTAGGTACGCAGTATTTT. It yields the protein CASSGQGLGTQYF.

The V and J genes are TRBV7-3 and TRBJ2-1; 8 nucleotides agree with TRBD2. The CDR3 length is 15 residues. The J segment lost 5 bases and the V segment lost 8 bases, leaving 11 bases of the junction unmatched. Germline V gene sequence: CDR1 SGHTA, CDR2 FQGTGA. CDR3 protein: CASHKHSGKNNEQFF. CDR3 sequence (DNA): TGTGCCAGCCACAAGCATAGCGGGAAAAACAATGAGCAGTTCTTC.

This chain joins TRBV11-2 and TRBJ1-1; the D is unclear. CDR1 is SGHAT and CDR2 is FQNNGV in the germline V gene. V was trimmed by 1 base and J by 3 bases, leaving 9 bases between them. The CDR3 runs to 14 residues. The CDR3: CASSLGMRDTEAFF. In DNA form, the CDR3 reads TGTGCCAGCAGCTTAGGTATGCGGGACACTGAAGCTTTCTTT.

V usage is TRBV27 and J usage is TRBJ1-1; D unresolved. From germline, CDR1 is MNHEY and CDR2 SMNVEV (reference sequence). This CDR3 has 11 amino acids. V was shortened by 8 bases and J by 2 bases, with 6 bases between the two germline ends. The CDR3 nucleotides are TGTGCCAGCGCAGGTAACACTGAAGCTTTCTTT. This encodes CASAGNTEAFF.

The chain carries TRBV25-1 and TRBJ2-3; a weak D match, TRBD2 (6 bases). Germline V gene data show CDR1 as MGHDK and CDR2 as SYGVNS. V lost 3 bases and J lost 3, with 10 bases in between. CDR3 length: 14 residues. The CDR3 nucleotides are TGTGCCAGCAGTGATCCGGGGGTTACAGATACGCAGTATTTT. Its translation: CASSDPGVTDTQYF.

CDR3 sequence: CASSLRVDVPDTQYF. Here the CDR3 DNA reads TGTGCCAGCAGCTTGCGGGTTGATGTCCCAGATACGCAGTATTTT. The chain has TRBV7-9 and TRBJ2-3, with TRBD2 as a possible D gene (5 bases). The CDR3 has 15 amino acids. The germline CDR1 and CDR2 sequences are SEHNR and FQNEAQ (reference sequence). V was cut by 3 bases and J by 4 bases, with 14 bases left in between.

The chain couples TRBV25-1 to TRBJ1-4; D uncertain. This CDR3 is built from 15 residues. Germline V gene data show CDR1 as MGHDK and CDR2 as SYGVNS. Trimming pared 1 base from V and 7 bases from J, leaving 13 bases between. CDR3 sequence reads: CASSESRQATEKLFF. DNA of the CDR3: TGTGCCAGCAGTGAATCTCGGCAGGCTACTGAAAAACTGTTTTTT.

V gene TRBV7-9 combines with J gene TRBJ2-3; no clear D. This CDR3 has 11 residues. Germline CDR1 SEHNR, CDR2 FQNEAQ (reference sequence). V lost 3 bases and J lost 2, with 0 bases in between. The CDR3 spells CASSFTDTQYF. CDR3 bases: TGTGCCAGCAGCTTCACAGATACGCAGTATTTT.

Here the CDR3 reads CAIQGWYGYTF. CDR3 DNA: TGTGCCATACAAGGTTGGTATGGCTACACCTTC. The J gene is TRBJ1-2, the V gene TRBV6-1; D unresolved. CDR3 length equals 11 residues. The V end was cut by 10 bases, the J end by 5 bases, with 11 bases between. Looked up from germline, CDR1 is MNHNS and CDR2 is SASEGT.

The rearrangement uses TRBV13 and TRBJ2-5; a weak D match, TRBD2 (7 bases). Germline CDR1 is PRHDT and CDR2 is FYEKMQ (reference sequence). CDR3 length: 15 residues. The germline V and J ends were trimmed by 2 bases and 3 bases, with 13 bases remaining between them. The CDR3 loop reads CASSLYGGPKETQYF. CDR3 in DNA: TGTGCCAGCAGCTTATACGGGGGGCCGAAAGAGACCCAGTACTTC.

The gene calls are TRBV9 and TRBJ1-1; D gene ambiguous. This CDR3 has 14 residues. Trimming removed 4 bases at V and 1 base at J, with 11 bases between. Germline-derived CDR1 and CDR2 are SGDLS and YYNGEE. CDR3 in DNA: TGTGCCAGCAGCCCTATGTCACCGAACACTGAAGCTTTCTTT. Translated: CASSPMSPNTEAFF.

The chain employs TRBV13 and TRBJ2-5; D remains ambiguous. V lost 5 bases and J 5 bases, leaving 9 bases between the germline ends. CDR3 length: 12 residues. Germline values: CDR1 PRHDT, CDR2 FYEKMQ (reference sequence). Here the CDR3 reads CASSPSAETQYF. CDR3 coding DNA: TGTGCCAGCAGCCCGTCGGCGGAGACCCAGTACTTC. Full variable domain (outside the CDR3, taken from reference TRBV13 and TRBJ2-5): AAGVIQSPRHLIKEKRETATLKCYPIPRHDTVYWYQQGPGQDPQFLISFYEKMQSDKGSIPDRFSAQQFSDYHSELNMSSLELGDSALYFCASSPSAETQYFGPGTRLLVL.

The gene calls are TRBV10-2 and TRBJ1-1; the D is unclear. The CDR3 is 15 amino acids. Germline loops: CDR1 WSHSY, CDR2 SAAADI. Trimming left V 5 bases short and J 1 base short, with 14 bases between. The CDR3 DNA sequence: TGCGCCAGCAGTTTCCCCGTGGTGGGGAACACTGAAGCTTTCTTT. It codes for CASSFPVVGNTEAFF.

The J gene is TRBJ2-7, the V gene TRBV4-3, with D possibly being TRBD1 (6 bases). The CDR3 sequence is 17 residues long. Deletions cut 0 bases from V and 5 bases from J, with 20 bases between. Germline V gives CDR1 LGHNA, CDR2 YSLEER. The CDR3 is CASSQDLGARAVNEQYF. CDR3 nucleotides: TGCGCCAGCAGCCAAGATCTGGGGGCCAGGGCGGTCAACGAGCAGTACTTC.

A word on this clone: Its ends do not fully match the called genes, so a read error is possible. The V and J genes are TRBV20-1 and TRBJ1-2; D is possibly TRBD1 (6 bases). The CDR3 is 11 residues long. Germline values: CDR1 DFQATT, CDR2 SNEGSKA (reference sequence). CDR3 coding DNA: TGCAGTGCTAAAGATCGTTCAGGGGTGGAGTTC. Translating it yields CSAKDRSGVEF.

This chain links TRBV6-1 with TRBJ1-1, with TRBD1 as a possible D gene (5 bases). CDR3 length: 15 residues. CDR1 is MNHNS, CDR2 SASEGT, per germline. Trimming took 8 bases from V and 4 from J, leaving 20 bases between them. Written as DNA, the CDR3 is TGTGCCAGCCGTTTGGGGTTAAGGGGTGTCACTGAAGCTTTCTTT. The encoded protein is CASRLGLRGVTEAFF.

The chain carries TRBV5-1 and TRBJ2-1; D may be TRBD2 (6 bases). Deletions cut 4 bases from V and 5 bases from J, with 16 bases between. The CDR3 extends over 15 amino acids. Germline V CDR1 and CDR2: SGHRS, YFSETQ. The CDR3 sequence: CASSGALARNNEQFF. The CDR3 DNA sequence: TGCGCCAGCAGCGGCGCTCTAGCGCGAAACAATGAGCAGTTCTTC.

J is TRBJ2-7 and V is TRBV6-1; D unresolved. The V and J ends lost 7 bases and 0 bases respectively, with 13 bases between them. The length of the CDR3 is 14 residues. Germline loops: CDR1 MNHNS, CDR2 SASEGT. CDR3 loop: CASTRTPSSYEQYF. CDR3 nucleotides: TGTGCCAGCACTCGGACGCCAAGCTCCTACGAGCAGTACTTC.

This clone showed up just once. The chain combines TRBV5-4 with TRBJ2-3; 13 positions agree with TRBD2. The CDR3 contains 17 residues. Trimming removed 0 bases from V and 4 bases from J; junction bases left unmatched: 5. CDR1 is SGHNT and CDR2 is YYREEE in the germline V gene (reference sequence). CDR3 DNA: TGTGCCAGCAGCTTGGGACTAGCGGGAGGTTCTGCAGATACGCAGTATTTT. Its translation is CASSLGLAGGSADTQYF.

CDR3 bases: TGTGCCAGCAGTTTAATGGGCCGGGTCCGGAACACTGAAGCTTTCTTT. The encoded protein is CASSLMGRVRNTEAFF. V is TRBV28 and J is TRBJ1-1; D remains ambiguous. Trimming pared 2 bases from V and 1 base from J, leaving 14 bases between. From germline, CDR1 is MDHEN and CDR2 SYDVKM. The CDR3 sequence is 16 residues long.

The rearrangement joins TRBV11-2 to TRBJ2-3; D unclear. Trimming stripped 5 bases from V and 1 base from J, with 4 bases between. The germline V gene has CDR1 SGHAT and CDR2 FQNNGV. The CDR3 spans 12 residues. The CDR3 is CASSRGTDTQYF. DNA of the CDR3: TGTGCCAGCAGCCGAGGCACAGATACGCAGTATTTT. The variable domain in full, completed from reference TRBV11-2 and TRBJ2-3, reads EAGVAQSPRYKIIEKRQSVAFWCNPISGHATLYWYQQILGQGPKLLIQFQNNGVVDDSQLPKDRFSAERLKGVDSTLKIQPAKLEDSAVYLCASSRGTDTQYFGPGTRLTVL.

V and J are TRBV19 and TRBJ1-2, with D possibly TRBD1 on 5 matching bases. CDR3 length equals 14 residues. Trimming stripped 3 bases from V and 3 bases from J, with 11 bases between. Germline V gene lookup returns CDR1 LNHDA and CDR2 SQIVND (reference sequence). CDR3 loop: CASSIQGWDYGYTF. In DNA form, the CDR3 reads TGTGCCAGTAGTATTCAGGGTTGGGACTATGGCTACACCTTC. Looking up the rest from reference TRBV19 and TRBJ1-2 gives the full variable domain: DGGITQSPKYLFRKEGQNVTLSCEQNLNHDAMYWYRQDPGQGLRLIYYSQIVNDFQKGDIAEGYSVSREKKESFPLTVTSAQKNPTAFYLCASSIQGWDYGYTFGSGTRLTVV.

The chain recombines TRBV4-3 with TRBJ2-2, with a tentative D call TRBD2 (6 bases). Trimming removed 0 bases from V and 0 bases from J, with 8 bases in between. Germline V gene data show CDR1 as LGHNA and CDR2 as YSLEER. The CDR3 has 16 residues. CDR3 amino acids: CASSQERLANTGELFF. CDR3 nucleotide sequence: TGCGCCAGCAGCCAAGAAAGACTAGCGAACACCGGGGAGCTGTTTTTT.